The sequence of this TCR beta chain was determined in a study of human T cells and chemical hapten exposure. Study findings and constraints: PT1 expanded TCR numbers tracked positively with patch test score.

Germline assignment: CDR1 MDHEN and CDR2 SYDVKM. V trimming: 5 bases; J trimming: 9 bases; junction bases outside the gene matches: 9. The CDR3 totals 14 residues. The time point is: patch test 2, 6 weeks after DPC sensitization. Specified treatment: therapeutic diphenylcyclopropenone sensitization with weekly scalp DPC. The library labeled individual cDNA molecules by adding unique molecular identifiers to them. From the RACE reads, TCRdb called clonotypes with MiXCR, one entry per CDR3 protein. The sample holds 350,000 to 400,000 distinct CDR3 sequences, about 6% seen once. This clonotype was counted ten times or more. Its antigen remains unknown.

The sequence derives from a woman aged 18-29 years with alopecia areata. Some clones in this sample may be carry-over from other donors' samples. The chain recombines TRBV28 with TRBJ2-1; 8 bases align to TRBD1. The material was whole blood, obtained in connection with sensitization to the hapten diphenylcyclopropenone (DPC). The CDR3 sequence is CASSPSGQGGEQFF. DNA for the CDR3: TGTGCCAGCAGTCCTTCCGGACAGGGCGGTGAGCAGTTCTTC.